Listed here are 6 T cell receptor beta chains from one sample, sequenced in a study of blood T cell repertoires in COVID-19. Using immunoSEQ multiplex PCR, the repertoire was profiled, and TCRdb retains in-frame clones only, with some absent. Of approximately 300,000 clones in the sample, 70% to 90% were seen once. The sequencing input was peripheral blood. The receptors come from a middle-aged woman with acute or convalescent COVID-19.

This chain uses TRBV4-1 with TRBJ2-4; D possibly corresponds to TRBD2 (6 bases). The germline V gene encodes CDR1 MGHRA and CDR2 YSYEKL. The CDR3 has 14 amino acids. The V and J ends lost 8 bases and 2 bases respectively, with 13 bases between them. The CDR3 DNA sequence: TGCGCCAGCTCCCCCCTAGCGACCAAAAACATTCAGTACTTC. It is translated as CASSPLATKNIQYF.

J is TRBJ2-5 and V is TRBV5-1; the D gene is possibly TRBD1 (6 bases). Germline V lookup: CDR1 SGHRS, CDR2 YFSETQ. V lost 0 bases and J lost 7, with 10 bases in between. This CDR3 has 13 amino acids. CDR3 DNA sequence: TGCGCCAGCAGCTTGGACAGAGGGGGGACCCAGTACTTC. As protein: CASSLDRGGTQYF.

This chain links TRBV7-9 with TRBJ2-1; 7 bases align to TRBD1. Trimming at V came to 1 base and at J to 6 bases, leaving 12 bases not matched to a gene. Germline assignment: CDR1 SEHNR and CDR2 FQNEAQ (reference sequence). CDR3 length: 17 residues. As DNA, the CDR3 is TGTGCCAGCAGCTTAGTTATATCGGGAACAGGGGCCAATGAGCAGTTCTTC. It yields the protein CASSLVISGTGANEQFF.

This chain links TRBV6-5 with TRBJ1-2; perhaps TRBD1 as D (6 bases). CDR3 size: 13 residues. The V end was cut by 6 bases, the J end by 4 bases, with 12 bases between. Germline V gene data show CDR1 as MNHEY and CDR2 as SVGAGI. The CDR3 spells CASSRQALYGYTF. CDR3 DNA sequence: TGTGCCAGCAGCCGACAGGCGCTCTATGGCTACACCTTC.

CDR3 protein: CATSDAREVNQPQHF. Written as DNA, the CDR3 is TGTGCCACCAGTGATGCCCGGGAAGTCAATCAGCCCCAGCATTTT. V is TRBV24-1 and J is TRBJ1-5; D remains unclear. There are 15 residues in the CDR3. CDR1 KGHDR and CDR2 SFDVKD come from the germline V gene. Trimming took off 3 bases at V and 3 bases at J, with 11 bases between the two ends.

This clone was picked up one time. The chain carries TRBV12-5 and TRBJ1-3, with D perhaps matching TRBD1 (6 bases). This CDR3 is 16 amino acids long. V lost 6 bases to trimming and J lost 4 bases, with 19 bases between them. Germline V gene sequence: CDR1 LGHNT, CDR2 FRNRAP. This CDR3 is CASGLRGRDTGNTIYF. For the CDR3, the DNA is TGTGCTAGTGGCCTCAGGGGTCGGGACACCGGAAACACCATATATTTT.